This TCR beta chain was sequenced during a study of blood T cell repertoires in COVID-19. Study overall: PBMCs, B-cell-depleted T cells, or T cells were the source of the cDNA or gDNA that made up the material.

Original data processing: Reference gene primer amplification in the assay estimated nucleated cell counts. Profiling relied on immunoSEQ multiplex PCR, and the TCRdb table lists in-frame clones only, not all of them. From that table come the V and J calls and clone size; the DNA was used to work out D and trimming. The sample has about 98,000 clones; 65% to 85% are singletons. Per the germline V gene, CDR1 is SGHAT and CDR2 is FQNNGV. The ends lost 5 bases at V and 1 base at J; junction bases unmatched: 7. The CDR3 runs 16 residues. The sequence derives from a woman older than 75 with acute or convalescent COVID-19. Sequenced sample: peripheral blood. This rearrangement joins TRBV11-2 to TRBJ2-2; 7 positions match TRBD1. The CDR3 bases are TGTGCCAGCAGCCGAGTCAGGGGGAAGAACACCGGGGAGCTGTTTTTT. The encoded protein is CASSRVRGKNTGELFF.